This T cell receptor beta chain came from a study of blood T cell repertoires in COVID-19 (TCRdb year 2020). In terms of the full investigation: Collaborator samples came from the United States, Italy and Spain and covered acute and convalescent phases of COVID-19. Subjects who had been exposed to COVID-19, were actively infected with it, or had recovered from it provided the deeply sampled blood TCRbeta repertoires that made up the dataset. The samples were drawn from the first 160 participants of the ongoing ImmuneRACE study and from 1,254 subjects provided by 6 global collaborators. The repertoires were released in a freely available public database intended as a resource for research on the immune response to SARS-CoV-2. Nearly every sample came with metadata listing a de-identified subject ID, COVID-19 status, age in years and sex. The material from the prospective study consisted of cDNA or gDNA derived from T cells, B-cell-depleted T cells, or PBMCs. HLA class I and class II types, where available, came from metadata supplied by the sample provider rather than from assay-based typing. Paper-wide results and their limitations: How much clinical and demographic metadata was included differed by source and by participant, and the metadata was provided uncurated.

From the cysteine up to the phenylalanine, the CDR3 has a length of 13 residues. This entry keeps only the CDR3 DNA: 39 bases, framed from base 1. CDR1 and CDR2 were assigned from the germline V gene (reference sequence) as DFQATT and SNEGSKA. Unmatched junction bases come to 4, with V trimmed by 3 bases and J by 2 bases. Regarding this clone: What this receptor recognizes is not known. It has no much larger one-base neighbor in the sample; base qualities were not kept.

TCRbeta CDR3 regions were amplified from genomic DNA using the immunoSEQ Assay, a bias-controlled multiplex PCR. Under the source paper's analysis protocol: The number of nucleated cells in each sample was estimated by amplification of reference gene primers within the assay. To quantify the absolute abundance of each unique TCRbeta CDR3 rearrangement, sequence reads were collapsed and filtered. Productive Simpson clonality was computed per sample as the square root of Simpson's diversity index over productive rearrangements. Imported from immuneACCESS, the table was reduced by TCRdb to in-frame sequences with V and J called. These copies leave out some clones; in studies compared against another copy, an unresolved V gene accounts for under half, and the cause of the remainder is not known. That table supplies the V and J calls and clone size; D and trimming were determined from the DNA. Within this sample are about 250,000 clones, with 86% of them counted one time only. In total, the top ten clones hold under 2% of the sample.

A second Seattle source provided samples from volunteer blood donors who had recovered from COVID-19. Each collaborating institution followed its own protocols to collect whole blood in K2EDTA tubes. For TCRbeta analysis, collaborator samples were shipped as frozen whole blood, as isolated PBMCs, or as DNA extracted from either sample type. The sample comprised peripheral blood. The V and J genes are TRBV20-1 and TRBJ2-7, with TRBD1 matching 7 junction bases. This TCR was sampled from an older woman who had recovered from COVID-19. The CDR3 protein sequence reads: CSASPGTAYEQYF. At the DNA level, the sequence is TGCAGTGCTAGTCCCGGGACAGCCTACGAGCAGTACTTC.